Presented here are 14 T cell receptor beta chains from one specimen sequenced in a study of graft-versus-host responses after intestinal transplantation. Generated by immunoSEQ multiplex PCR, the TCRdb table keeps only in-frame clones and is missing some. This repertoire shows more than 95,000 clones, about nine tenths found once; its top ten account for roughly 0.2%. Antigen specificity for these receptors is unknown. Sequences were derived from unstimulated CD4+ T cells sorted from spleen or lymph node cells, sampled before intestinal transplant. The receptors derive from a human donor who received an intestinal transplant.

The chain employs TRBV9 and TRBJ1-2; D may be TRBD1 (5 bases). CDR3 length: 14 residues. Germline lookup yields CDR1 SGDLS and CDR2 YYNGEE. Trimming shortened V by 0 bases and J by 4 bases, and 10 bases separated the two germline ends. Written as DNA, the CDR3 is TGTGCCAGCAGCGTAGATAGCAGGGCCTATGGCTACACCTTC. Residues: CASSVDSRAYGYTF.

The genes are TRBV5-1 and TRBJ2-7; D is ambiguous. The CDR3 consists of 13 residues. Germline lookup yields CDR1 SGHRS and CDR2 YFSETQ. V gave up 5 bases and J gave up 1 base, with 10 bases separating them. The CDR3 here is CASRQHGSYEQYF. The DNA for the CDR3 is TGCGCCAGCAGACAACACGGGTCCTACGAGCAGTACTTC. The whole variable domain, remainder taken from reference TRBV5-1 and TRBJ2-7, is KAGVTQTPRYLIKTRGQQVTLSCSPISGHRSVSWYQQTPGQGLQFLFEYFSETQRNKGNFPGRFSGRQFSNSRSEMNVSTLELGDSALYLCASRQHGSYEQYFGPGTRLTVT.

This chain uses TRBV27 with TRBJ2-7, with 9 bases lining up with TRBD1. Germline V lookup: CDR1 MNHEY, CDR2 SMNVEV (reference sequence). The CDR3 runs to 13 residues. V lost 8 bases to trimming and J lost 6 bases; unmatched junction nucleotides: 8. The CDR3 DNA sequence: TGTGCCAGCCGCCGGGGACAGGGCAGCGAGCAGTACTTC. It specifies CASRRGQGSEQYF.

The rearrangement uses TRBV4-2 and TRBJ2-1; 8 bases agree with TRBD2. CDR3 length: 15 residues. Germline V gene lookup returns CDR1 LGHNA and CDR2 YNFKEQ. After removal of 7 bases from V and 0 bases from J, the junction contained 5 bases not matched to a gene. The CDR3: CASTKTSGSYNEQFF. The CDR3, as DNA: TGTGCCAGCACCAAAACTAGCGGCTCCTACAATGAGCAGTTCTTC.

CDR3 amino acids: CASSYSTRGNKNIQYF. CDR3 sequence (DNA): TGTGCCAGCAGTTACTCGACCAGGGGGAATAAAAACATTCAGTACTTC. The chain recombines TRBV6-5 with TRBJ2-4; 7 nucleotides line up with TRBD1. Germline assignment: CDR1 MNHEY and CDR2 SVGAGI. This CDR3 has 16 amino acids. Losses at the gene ends were 0 bases for V and 4 bases for J; bases not matched to a gene: 6.

CDR3 protein: CASSEGGLAGGRGETQYF. The CDR3 DNA reads as TGTGCCAGCAGTGAAGGGGGACTAGCGGGAGGGAGGGGAGAGACCCAGTACTTC. This chain uses TRBV2 with TRBJ2-5; TRBD2 matches 16 bases. This CDR3 comprises 18 residues. V gave up 1 base and J gave up 4 bases; unmatched junction bases: 6. Germline assignment: CDR1 SNHLY and CDR2 FYNNEI.

This clone was recorded a few times. Here the CDR3 reads CASSHGPGILAKNIQYF. CDR3 coding DNA: TGTGCCAGCAGCCATGGTCCGGGGATCTTAGCCAAAAACATTCAGTACTTC. V gene TRBV5-6 combines with J gene TRBJ2-4; D is possibly TRBD2 (5 bases). CDR3 size: 17 residues. Germline V gene data show CDR1 as SGHDT and CDR2 as YYEEEE. V lost 4 bases and J lost 0, with 17 bases in between.

This clone was recorded only once. The chain links TRBV11-3 to TRBJ2-1; 11 bases fit TRBD1. J gave up 6 bases and V 0 bases, and 4 bases lay outside the gene matches. The CDR3 length is 16 residues. The V gene's germline CDR1 is SGHNT and CDR2 YENEEA. CDR3 protein: CASSLDGQGAPNEQFF. The CDR3 DNA reads TGTGCCAGCAGCTTAGATGGACAGGGGGCGCCCAATGAGCAGTTCTTC.

The chain uses TRBV6-1 and TRBJ2-5; TRBD2 matches at 10 bases. V was clipped by 1 base and J by 11 bases; unmatched bases: 16. CDR3 length: 17 amino acids. Germline V lookup: CDR1 MNHNS, CDR2 SASEGT. The CDR3 coding sequence is TGTGCCAGCAGTGAAGTAGGTCAGGCTAGCGGGAGCAGGGCGCAGTACTTC. This sequence encodes CASSEVGQASGSRAQYF.

This rearrangement joins TRBV2 to TRBJ2-5, with D maybe TRBD2 (6 bases). Deletions cut 4 bases from V and 2 bases from J, with 8 bases between. CDR3 length: 13 amino acids. Germline V gene sequence: CDR1 SNHLY, CDR2 FYNNEI. This CDR3 reads CASSVLAQETQYF. CDR3 DNA sequence: TGTGCCAGCAGTGTACTAGCACAAGAGACCCAGTACTTC.

The chain links TRBV29-1 to TRBJ1-1; the D gene is possibly TRBD1 (5 bases). V was pared by 6 bases and J by 4 bases, with 12 bases between. Germline V lookup: CDR1 SQVTM, CDR2 ANQGSEA. The CDR3 loop spans 12 amino acids. CDR3 sequence reads: CSVRVGGTEAFF. For the CDR3, the DNA is TGCAGCGTCAGGGTCGGGGGCACTGAAGCTTTCTTT.

The chain links TRBV25-1 to TRBJ1-3, with TRBD1 matching over 8 bases. This CDR3 has 16 residues. V dropped 2 bases and J dropped 1; count of bases not matched to a gene: 4. The germline gives CDR1 MGHDK, CDR2 SYGVNS. CDR3 sequence: CASSEAGTGSGNTIYF. The CDR3 nucleotides read TGTGCCAGCAGTGAAGCAGGGACAGGTTCTGGAAACACCATATATTTT. The variable domain in full, with the rest retrieved from reference TRBV25-1 and TRBJ1-3, is EADIYQTPRYLVIGTGKKITLECSQTMGHDKMYWYQQDPGMELHLIHYSYGVNSTEKGDLSSESTVSRIRTEHFPLTLESARPSHTSQYLCASSEAGTGSGNTIYFGEGSWLTVV.

The chain links TRBV28 to TRBJ2-7, with D perhaps TRBD1 (7 bases). Germline CDR1 is MDHEN and CDR2 is SYDVKM. V was clipped by 1 base and J by 3 bases, with 19 bases between them. CDR3 size: 17 residues. CDR3 sequence (DNA): TGTGCCAGCAGTTTATTGCCTGCGGGACAGAGCTACTACGAGCAGTACTTC. This encodes CASSLLPAGQSYYEQYF.

CDR3 protein: CASSKQGYTEAFF. The CDR3 DNA reads TGTGCCAGTAGTAAACAGGGGTACACTGAAGCTTTCTTT. The chain employs TRBV19 and TRBJ1-1; TRBD1 matches at 7 bases. Germline loops: CDR1 LNHDA, CDR2 SQIVND (reference sequence). V was pared by 4 bases and J by 3 bases, with 2 bases of the junction left unmatched. This CDR3 comprises 13 residues.